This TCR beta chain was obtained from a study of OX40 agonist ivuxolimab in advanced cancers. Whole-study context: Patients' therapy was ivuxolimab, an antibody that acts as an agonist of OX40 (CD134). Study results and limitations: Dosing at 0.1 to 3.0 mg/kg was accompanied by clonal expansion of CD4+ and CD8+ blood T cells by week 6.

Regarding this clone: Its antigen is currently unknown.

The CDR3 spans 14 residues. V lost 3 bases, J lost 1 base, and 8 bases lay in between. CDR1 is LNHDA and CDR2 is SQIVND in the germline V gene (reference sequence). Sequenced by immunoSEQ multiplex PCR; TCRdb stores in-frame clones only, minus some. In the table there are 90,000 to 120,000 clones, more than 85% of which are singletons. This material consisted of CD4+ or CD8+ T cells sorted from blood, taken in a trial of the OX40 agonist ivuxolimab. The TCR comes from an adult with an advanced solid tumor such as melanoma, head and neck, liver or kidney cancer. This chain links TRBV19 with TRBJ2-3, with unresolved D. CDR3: CASSISTGTDTQYF. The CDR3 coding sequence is TGTGCCAGTAGTATCTCGACCGGCACAGATACGCAGTATTTT. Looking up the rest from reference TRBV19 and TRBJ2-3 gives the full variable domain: DGGITQSPKYLFRKEGQNVTLSCEQNLNHDAMYWYRQDPGQGLRLIYYSQIVNDFQKGDIAEGYSVSREKKESFPLTVTSAQKNPTAFYLCASSISTGTDTQYFGPGTRLTVL.